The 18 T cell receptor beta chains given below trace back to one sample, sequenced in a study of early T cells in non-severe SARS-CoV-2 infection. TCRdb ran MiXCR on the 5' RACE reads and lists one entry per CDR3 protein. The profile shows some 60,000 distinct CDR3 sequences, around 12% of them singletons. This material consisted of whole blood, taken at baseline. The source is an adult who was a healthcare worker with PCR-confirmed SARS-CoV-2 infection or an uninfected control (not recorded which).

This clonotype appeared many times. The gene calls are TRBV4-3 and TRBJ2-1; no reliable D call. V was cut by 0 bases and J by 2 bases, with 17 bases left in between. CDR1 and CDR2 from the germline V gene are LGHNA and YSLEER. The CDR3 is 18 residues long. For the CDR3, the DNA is TGCGCCAGCAGCCAAGATAAGTCCTTTGATTCCGCCTACAATGAGCAGTTCTTC. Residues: CASSQDKSFDSAYNEQFF.

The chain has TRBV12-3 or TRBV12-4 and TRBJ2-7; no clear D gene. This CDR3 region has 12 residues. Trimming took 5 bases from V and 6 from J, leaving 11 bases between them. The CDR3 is CASSLPRGEQYF. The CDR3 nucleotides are TGTGCCAGCAGTCTACCCCGTGGCGAGCAGTACTTC.

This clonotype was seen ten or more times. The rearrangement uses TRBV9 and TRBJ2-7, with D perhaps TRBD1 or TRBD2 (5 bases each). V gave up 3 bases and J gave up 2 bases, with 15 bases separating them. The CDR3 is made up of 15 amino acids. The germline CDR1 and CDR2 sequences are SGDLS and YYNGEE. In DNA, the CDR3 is TGTGCCAGCAGCGAAGGGGACGCCCGAGCCTACGAGCAGTACTTC. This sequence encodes CASSEGDARAYEQYF.

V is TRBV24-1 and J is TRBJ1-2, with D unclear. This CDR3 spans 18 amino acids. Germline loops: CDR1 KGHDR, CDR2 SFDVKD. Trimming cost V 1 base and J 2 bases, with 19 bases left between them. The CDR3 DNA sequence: TGTGCCACCAGTGATTTAACTGCAACAGAAGAACAAAACTATGGCTACACCTTC. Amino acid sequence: CATSDLTATEEQNYGYTF.

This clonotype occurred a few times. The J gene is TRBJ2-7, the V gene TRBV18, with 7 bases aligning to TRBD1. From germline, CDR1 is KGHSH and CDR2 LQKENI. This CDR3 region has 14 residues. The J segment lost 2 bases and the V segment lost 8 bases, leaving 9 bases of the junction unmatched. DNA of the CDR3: TGTGCCAGCGCGACCGGGACAGCTACCTACGAGCAGTACTTC. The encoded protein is CASATGTATYEQYF.

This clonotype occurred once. The DNA of the CDR3 is TGCAGTGCTAGAGATGGACAGGTAACCTCTGGAAACACCATATATTTT. Translation: CSARDGQVTSGNTIYF. V is TRBV20-1 and J is TRBJ1-3, with 7 bases lining up with TRBD1. CDR1 and CDR2 (germline): DFQATT, SNEGSKA (reference sequence). V was clipped by 0 bases and J by 0 bases; unmatched bases: 5. CDR3 size: 16 residues.

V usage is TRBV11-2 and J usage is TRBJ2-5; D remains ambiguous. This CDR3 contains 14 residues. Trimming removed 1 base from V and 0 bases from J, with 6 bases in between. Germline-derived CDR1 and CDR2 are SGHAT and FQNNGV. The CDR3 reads CASSLVDYQETQYF. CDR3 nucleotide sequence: TGTGCCAGCAGCTTAGTTGATTACCAAGAGACCCAGTACTTC.

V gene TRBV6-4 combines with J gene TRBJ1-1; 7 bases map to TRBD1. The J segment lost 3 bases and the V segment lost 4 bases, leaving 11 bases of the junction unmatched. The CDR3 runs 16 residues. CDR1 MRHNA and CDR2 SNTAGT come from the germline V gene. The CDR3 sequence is CASSAPGGKSHTEAFF. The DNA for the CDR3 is TGTGCCAGCAGTGCGCCAGGGGGTAAGTCGCACACTGAAGCTTTCTTT.

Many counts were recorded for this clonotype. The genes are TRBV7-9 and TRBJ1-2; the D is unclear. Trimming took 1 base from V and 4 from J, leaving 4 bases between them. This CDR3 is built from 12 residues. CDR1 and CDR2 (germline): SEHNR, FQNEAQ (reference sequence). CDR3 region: CASSLEAYGYTF. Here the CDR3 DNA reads TGTGCCAGCAGCTTAGAGGCCTATGGCTACACCTTC.

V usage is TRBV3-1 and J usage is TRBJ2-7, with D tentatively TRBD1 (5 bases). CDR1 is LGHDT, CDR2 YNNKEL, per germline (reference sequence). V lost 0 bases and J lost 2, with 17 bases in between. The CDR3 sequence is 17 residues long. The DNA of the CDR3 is TGTGCCAGCAGCCAAGATACATTGGAAGGGGCCGCCTACGAGCAGTACTTC. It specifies CASSQDTLEGAAYEQYF.

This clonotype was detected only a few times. The CDR3 loop is CASSPDGGPTNEKLFF. The CDR3 bases are TGTGCCAGCAGTCCCGATGGGGGTCCAACTAATGAAAAACTGTTTTTT. The chain uses TRBV12-3 or TRBV12-4 and TRBJ1-4; possibly TRBD1 for D (5 bases). Trimming pared 5 bases from V and 0 bases from J, leaving 13 bases between. CDR3 size: 16 residues.

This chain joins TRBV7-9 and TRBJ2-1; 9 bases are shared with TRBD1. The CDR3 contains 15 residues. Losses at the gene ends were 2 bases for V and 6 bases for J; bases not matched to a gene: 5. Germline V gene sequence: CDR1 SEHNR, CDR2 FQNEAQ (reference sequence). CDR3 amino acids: CASSLRGQGGNEQFF. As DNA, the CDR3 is TGTGCCAGCAGCTTAAGGGGACAGGGAGGCAATGAGCAGTTCTTC.

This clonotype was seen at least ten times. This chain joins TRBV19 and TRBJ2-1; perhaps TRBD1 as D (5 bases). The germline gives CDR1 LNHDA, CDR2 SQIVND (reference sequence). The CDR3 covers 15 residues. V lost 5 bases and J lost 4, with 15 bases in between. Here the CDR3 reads CASSAQGQAYNEQFF. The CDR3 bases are TGTGCCAGTAGTGCTCAGGGCCAGGCGTACAATGAGCAGTTCTTC.

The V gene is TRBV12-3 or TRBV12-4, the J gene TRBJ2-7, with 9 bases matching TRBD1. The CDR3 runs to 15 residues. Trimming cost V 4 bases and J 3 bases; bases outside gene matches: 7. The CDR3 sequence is CASSWGTGKNYEQYF. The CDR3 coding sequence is TGTGCCAGCAGTTGGGGGACAGGGAAGAACTACGAGCAGTACTTC.

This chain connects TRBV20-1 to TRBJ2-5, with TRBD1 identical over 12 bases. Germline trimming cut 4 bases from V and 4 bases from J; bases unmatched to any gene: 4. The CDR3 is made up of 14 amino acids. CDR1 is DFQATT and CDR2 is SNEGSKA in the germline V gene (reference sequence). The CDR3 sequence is CSAIWDRGPETQYF. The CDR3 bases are TGCAGTGCTATTTGGGACAGGGGGCCAGAGACCCAGTACTTC.

CDR3 bases: TGTGCCAGCACACGGACGGGGGTCTTAAGGTCCTACGAGCAGTACTTC. Its translation is CASTRTGVLRSYEQYF. J is TRBJ2-7 and V is TRBV6-1; D is possibly TRBD2 (6 bases). This CDR3 contains 16 residues. In germline, CDR1 is MNHNS, CDR2 SASEGT. Deletions cut 7 bases from V and 1 base from J, with 20 bases between.

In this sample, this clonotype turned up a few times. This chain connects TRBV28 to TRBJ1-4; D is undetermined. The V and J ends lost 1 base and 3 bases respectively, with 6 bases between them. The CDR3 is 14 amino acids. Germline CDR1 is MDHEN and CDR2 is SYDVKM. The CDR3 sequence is CASSLSGANEKLFF. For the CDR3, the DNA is TGTGCCAGCAGTTTATCCGGGGCTAATGAAAAACTGTTTTTT.

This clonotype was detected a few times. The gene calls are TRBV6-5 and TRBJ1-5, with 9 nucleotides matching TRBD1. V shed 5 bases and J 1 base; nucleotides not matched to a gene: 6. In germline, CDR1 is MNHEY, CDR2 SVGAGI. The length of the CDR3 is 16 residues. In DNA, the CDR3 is TGTGCCAGCAGTCCCGACAGGGGGGTCAGCAATCAGCCCCAGCATTTT. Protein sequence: CASSPDRGVSNQPQHF.